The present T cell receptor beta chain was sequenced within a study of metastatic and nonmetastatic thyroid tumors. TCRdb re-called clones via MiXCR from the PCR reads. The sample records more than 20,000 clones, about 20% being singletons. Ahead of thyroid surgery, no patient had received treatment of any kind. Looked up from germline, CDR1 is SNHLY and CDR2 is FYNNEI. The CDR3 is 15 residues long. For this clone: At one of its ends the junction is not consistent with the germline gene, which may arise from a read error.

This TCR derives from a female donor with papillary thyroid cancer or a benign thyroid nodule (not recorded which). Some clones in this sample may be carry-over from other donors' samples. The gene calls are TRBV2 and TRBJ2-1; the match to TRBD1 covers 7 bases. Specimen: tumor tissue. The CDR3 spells CASSDSTGSFNEQFF. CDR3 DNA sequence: TGTGCCAGCAGTGACTCGACAGGGTCCTTCAATGAGCAGTTCTTC.